Each of the 10 T cell receptor beta chains below was sequenced from the same sample in a study of T cells in Graves' hyperthyroidism and ophthalmopathy. RNA transcripts were the template for amplifying TCR beta CDR3 regions. A first-round RT-PCR of the TCR CDR3 used the HTBI primer set. From the multiplex PCR reads, TCRdb called clonotypes with MiXCR, one entry per CDR3 protein. The sample has fewer than 450,000 distinct CDR3 sequences, less than 20% seen once. Sequencing was performed on blood. Source of these receptors: a man aged 18 to 29 with Graves' ophthalmopathy.

This clonotype has ten or more counts. V usage is TRBV11-2 and J usage is TRBJ1-1; D is ambiguous. CDR3 size: 13 residues. V dropped 6 bases and J dropped 2 bases, with 10 bases sitting between them. CDR1 is SGHAT, CDR2 FQNNGV, per germline. The CDR3 DNA reads as TGTGCCAGCAGATCGGACGGAAACACTGAAGCTTTCTTT. It encodes CASRSDGNTEAFF.

This clonotype was counted between two and nine times. The chain employs TRBV3-1 and TRBJ2-7; possible D gene TRBD1, 5 bases. Trimming stripped 5 bases from V and 7 bases from J, with 15 bases between. This CDR3 has 13 residues. Germline loops: CDR1 LGHDT, CDR2 YNNKEL (reference sequence). Here the CDR3 DNA reads TGTGCCAGCAGCAACCAGGGTTCCCCGGAGCAGTACTTC. This encodes CASSNQGSPEQYF.

This clonotype has a handful of counts. The V and J genes are TRBV10-3 and TRBJ1-4, with 7 bases aligning to TRBD1. Germline trimming cut 4 bases from V and 5 bases from J; bases unmatched to any gene: 10. CDR1 is ENHRY, CDR2 SYGVKD, per germline. The CDR3 sequence is 16 residues long. CDR3 sequence: CAISASTGVPNEKLFF. The CDR3 DNA follows: TGTGCCATCAGTGCTTCCACAGGGGTCCCGAATGAAAAACTGTTTTTT.

This clonotype showed up many times. The rearrangement links TRBV12-3 or TRBV12-4 to TRBJ1-5; possible D gene TRBD1, 5 bases. This CDR3 contains 17 residues. Trimming left V 7 bases short and J 0 bases short, with 19 bases between. CDR3 loop: CASTQKSGGNSNQPQHF. CDR3 nucleotides: TGTGCCAGCACCCAAAAAAGCGGGGGGAATAGCAATCAGCCCCAGCATTTT.

This clonotype was seen ten or more times. The J gene is TRBJ2-2, the V gene TRBV19; D is possibly TRBD2 (5 bases). Germline V CDR1 and CDR2: LNHDA, SQIVND (reference sequence). The CDR3 runs to 15 residues. Trimming removed 1 base at V and 6 bases at J, with 12 bases between. The CDR3: CASSIGRTRAGELFF. CDR3 DNA: TGTGCCAGTAGTATAGGAAGGACGCGGGCCGGGGAGCTGTTTTTT.

This clonotype showed up many times. This chain joins TRBV6-1 and TRBJ1-2; no firm D call. This CDR3 contains 14 residues. The V end lost 6 bases, the J end lost 4 bases, and 15 bases lay between the germline ends. Germline assignment: CDR1 MNHNS and CDR2 SASEGT. CDR3 sequence (DNA): TGTGCCAGCAGCCCCCCCCCAGGAGTCTATGGCTACACCTTC. This sequence encodes CASSPPPGVYGYTF.

Many counts were recorded for this clonotype. V usage is TRBV12-3 or TRBV12-4 and J usage is TRBJ1-4; 8 bases fit TRBD1. The CDR3 sequence is 15 residues long. J was trimmed by 5 bases and V by 5 bases; bases with no gene match: 7. The CDR3 nucleotides are TGTGCCAGCAGTACACCGGGACAGGAGAATGAAAAACTGTTTTTT. It yields the protein CASSTPGQENEKLFF.

This clonotype occurred many times. V gene TRBV5-1 combines with J gene TRBJ2-7; 12 bases fit TRBD2. With 3 bases clipped from V and 0 bases from J, the junction kept 1 base outside the gene matches. Germline V gene sequence: CDR1 SGHRS, CDR2 YFSETQ. This CDR3 has 15 amino acids. CDR3 residues: CASSWGLAGSYEQYF. The DNA for the CDR3 is TGCGCCAGCAGCTGGGGACTAGCGGGCTCCTACGAGCAGTACTTC.

Concerning this clonotype: One junction end disagrees with the germline gene, perhaps due to a read error. The gene calls are TRBV4-1 and TRBJ1-4; unclear D gene. There are 14 residues in the CDR3. Germline V gives CDR1 MGHRA, CDR2 YSYEKL. The CDR3 DNA is TGTGCCAGCAGCCAAGAGCCGGGGAATGAAAAACTGTTTTTT. Translation: CASSQEPGNEKLFF.

This clonotype was picked up many times. This CDR3 is CASSPTEGQPQHF. CDR3 coding DNA: TGTGCCAGCTCACCCACAGAGGGTCAGCCCCAGCATTTT. The rearrangement joins TRBV18 to TRBJ1-5; no firm D call. The CDR3 has 13 residues. Germline lookup yields CDR1 KGHSH and CDR2 LQKENI. The V and J ends lost 3 bases and 6 bases respectively, with 9 bases between them.